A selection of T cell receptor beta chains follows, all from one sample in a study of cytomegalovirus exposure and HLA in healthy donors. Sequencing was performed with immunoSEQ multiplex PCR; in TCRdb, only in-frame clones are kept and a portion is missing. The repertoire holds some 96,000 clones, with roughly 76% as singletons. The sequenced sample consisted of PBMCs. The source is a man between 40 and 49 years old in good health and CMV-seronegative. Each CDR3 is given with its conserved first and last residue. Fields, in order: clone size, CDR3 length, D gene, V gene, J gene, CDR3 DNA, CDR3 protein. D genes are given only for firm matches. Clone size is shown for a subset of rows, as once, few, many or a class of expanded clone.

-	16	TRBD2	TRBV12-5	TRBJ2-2	TGTGCTAGTGGGTTGGCGGGGGGATCGAACACCGGGGAGCTGTTTTTT	CASGLAGGSNTGELFF
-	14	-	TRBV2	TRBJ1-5	TGTGCCAGCAATACAAAGAGGGTTCATCAGCCCCAGCATTTT	CASNTKRVHQPQHF
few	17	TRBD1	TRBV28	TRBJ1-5	TGTGCCAGCAGTCAAGGAGGACAGGGAGGAAGCAATCAGCCCCAGCATTTT	CASSQGGQGGSNQPQHF
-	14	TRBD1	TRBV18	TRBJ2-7	TGTGCCAGCTCACTCGGACAGGGCTCCTACGAGCAGTACTTC	CASSLGQGSYEQYF
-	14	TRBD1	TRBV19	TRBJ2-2	TGTGCCGCCCGGACAGGGGTTCGTACCGGGGAGCTGTTTTTT	CAARTGVRTGELFF
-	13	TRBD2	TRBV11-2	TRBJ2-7	TGTGCCAGCAGGGTTAGCGGGAACTACGAGCAGTACTTC	CASRVSGNYEQYF
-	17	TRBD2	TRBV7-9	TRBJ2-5	TGTGCCAGCAGCTTAGTGGGTAGCGGGATGGAAGGAGAGACCCAGTACTTC	CASSLVGSGMEGETQYF
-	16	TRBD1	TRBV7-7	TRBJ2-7	TGTGCCAGCAGCCCAAGGACAGGGAGAATGACCTACGAGCAGTACTTC	CASSPRTGRMTYEQYF
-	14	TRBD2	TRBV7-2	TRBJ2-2	TGTGCCAGCCGGCCGGGAGGTCGGGTCGGGGAGCTGTTTTTT	CASRPGGRVGELFF
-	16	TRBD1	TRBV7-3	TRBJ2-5	TGTGCCAGCAGCGCCTCAGGGGGCCGAGATAGGGAGACCCAGTACTTC	CASSASGGRDRETQYF
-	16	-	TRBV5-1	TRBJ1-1	TGCGCCAGCAGCTTGGCCTTTGGAGGGAGTAACACTGAAGCTTTCTTT	CASSLAFGGSNTEAFF
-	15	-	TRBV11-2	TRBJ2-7	TGTGCCAGCAGACACCCGGGCCCTAAAAAGGGGGAGCAGTACTTC	CASRHPGPKKGEQYF
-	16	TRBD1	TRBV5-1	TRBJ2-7	TGCGCCAGCAGCTTGCCCCTGACAGGGGACTCCTACGAGCAGTACTTC	CASSLPLTGDSYEQYF
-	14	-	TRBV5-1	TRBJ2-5	TGCGCCAGCAGCTTGGATGGGTCCAGGGAGACCCAGTACTTC	CASSLDGSRETQYF
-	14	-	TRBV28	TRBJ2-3	TGTGCCAGCAGCCCACAGGAAAGCACAGATACGCAGTATTTT	CASSPQESTDTQYF
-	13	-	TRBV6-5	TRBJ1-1	TGTGCCAGCAGTTACGGAACAGTATCTGAAGCTTTCTTT	CASSYGTVSEAFF
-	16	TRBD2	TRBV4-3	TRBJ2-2	TGCGCCAGCAGCCAACATAATAGCGGGAGGGGCGGGGAGCTGTTTTTT	CASSQHNSGRGGELFF
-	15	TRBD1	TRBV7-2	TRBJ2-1	TGTGCCAGCAGCTTACCCGGAACAGGGGGATATGAGCAGTTCTTC	CASSLPGTGGYEQFF
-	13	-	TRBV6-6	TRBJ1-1	TGTGCCAGCAGTCGGGCGAGGGACACTGAAGCTTTCTTT	CASSRARDTEAFF
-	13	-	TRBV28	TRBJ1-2	TGTGCCAGCGTGGGCAGCCTTAACTATGGCTACACCTTC	CASVGSLNYGYTF